These 12 T cell receptor beta chains share one sample of origin, sequenced in a study of OX40 agonist ivuxolimab in advanced cancers. Libraries were constructed by the immunoSEQ multiplex PCR assay. Imported from immuneACCESS, the table was reduced by TCRdb to in-frame sequences with V and J called. These copies leave out some clones; in studies compared against another copy, an unresolved V gene accounts for under half, and the cause of the remainder is not known. Within this sample are 50,000 to 70,000 clones, with around 85% of them counted one time only. The top ten clones comprise approximately 11% of the sample. The sample in question was CD4+ or CD8+ T cells sorted from blood, obtained in a trial of the OX40 agonist ivuxolimab. The receptors originated from an adult with an advanced solid tumor such as melanoma, head and neck, liver or kidney cancer.

The chain joins TRBV5-1 to TRBJ2-3; D possibly matches TRBD1 or TRBD2 (5 bases each). The CDR3 contains 17 residues. Germline values: CDR1 SGHRS, CDR2 YFSETQ. Trimming removed 1 base from V and 1 base from J, with 16 bases in between. DNA for the CDR3: TGCGCCAGCAGCTTGAGAGGAGTGGGGGAGCGCACAGATACGCAGTATTTT. Translation gives CASSLRGVGERTDTQYF.

This clone has a handful of counts. This likely comes from a read error, as the CDR3 has no conserved phenylalanine or tryptophan at its end. V is TRBV13 and J is TRBJ1-6, with D possibly TRBD1 on 5 matching bases. Per germline, CDR1 PRHDT and CDR2 FYEKMQ (reference sequence). The V end lost 5 bases, the J end lost 7 bases, and 15 bases lay between the germline ends. The CDR3 runs 15 residues. In nucleotides, the CDR3 is TGTGCCAGCAGCCGTCGGACCGGGGGGAATTCACCCCTCCACCTT. It yields the protein CASSRRTGGNSPLHL.

The chain links TRBV2 to TRBJ2-3; 11 bases are shared with TRBD2. The ends lost 4 bases at V and 4 bases at J; junction bases unmatched: 4. Germline CDR1 SNHLY, CDR2 FYNNEI. The CDR3 covers 15 residues. The CDR3 DNA follows: TGTGCCAGCAGTGTAGCGGGGGGGCTGTCAGATACGCAGTATTTT. Its protein product is CASSVAGGLSDTQYF. Full variable domain (outside the CDR3, taken from reference TRBV2 and TRBJ2-3): EPEVTQTPSHQVTQMGQEVILRCVPISNHLYFYWYRQILGQKVEFLVSFYNNEISEKSEIFDDQFSVERPDGSNFTLKIRSTKLEDSAMYFCASSVAGGLSDTQYFGPGTRLTVL.

This chain links TRBV11-2 with TRBJ1-2; the match to TRBD1 covers 7 bases. The junction had 19 bases not matched to a gene; V was cut back by 0 bases and J by 6 bases. The germline gives CDR1 SGHAT, CDR2 FQNNGV. This CDR3 is built from 19 residues. CDR3 protein: CASSLDNKKFGTASHGYTF. The DNA of the CDR3 is TGTGCCAGCAGCTTAGATAATAAAAAGTTCGGGACAGCCTCACATGGCTACACCTTC.

The CDR3 loop is CASSLLFRASGLGYTF. The CDR3 nucleotides are TGTGCCAGCAGTTTACTGTTCAGGGCTTCGGGCTTAGGCTACACCTTC. The chain couples TRBV28 to TRBJ1-2; weak D call: TRBD1 (5 bases). Germline CDR1 is MDHEN and CDR2 is SYDVKM. The CDR3 extends over 16 amino acids. Trimming took off 2 bases at V and 8 bases at J, with 21 bases between the two ends.

This clone was seen only a few times. As DNA, the CDR3 is TGTGCCAGCAGCCTGGGACAGTCAGCCTATGGCTACACCTTC. It encodes CASSLGQSAYGYTF. The chain uses TRBV5-6 and TRBJ1-2; TRBD1 aligns across 7 bases. There are 14 residues in the CDR3. CDR1 is SGHDT and CDR2 is YYEEEE in the germline V gene. The ends lost 4 bases at V and 4 bases at J; junction bases unmatched: 7. The whole variable domain, filled in from reference TRBV5-6 and TRBJ1-2, reads DAGVTQSPTHLIKTRGQQVTLRCSPKSGHDTVSWYQQALGQGPQFIFQYYEEEERQRGNFPDRFSGHQFPNYSSELNVNALLLGDSALYLCASSLGQSAYGYTFGSGTRLTVV.

V usage is TRBV9 and J usage is TRBJ2-1; no clear D. V dropped 4 bases and J dropped 6 bases, with 5 bases sitting between them. The CDR3 is 11 residues long. The germline gives CDR1 SGDLS, CDR2 YYNGEE. The CDR3 sequence is CASSSFNEQFF. CDR3 in DNA: TGTGCCAGCAGCTCTTTCAATGAGCAGTTCTTC.

The J gene is TRBJ2-3, the V gene TRBV4-3, with D possibly being TRBD1 (6 bases). V lost 4 bases and J lost 5, with 13 bases in between. The germline gives CDR1 LGHNA, CDR2 YSLEER. This CDR3 has 14 residues. The CDR3 bases are TGCGCCAGCAGCCGTAGTAGGGACATAGATACGCAGTATTTT. The encoded protein is CASSRSRDIDTQYF.

The rearrangement uses TRBV6-6 and TRBJ1-5; the D is unclear. Trimming removed 4 bases from V and 2 bases from J, with 12 bases in between. CDR1 and CDR2 from the germline V gene are MNHNY and SVGAGI (reference sequence). This CDR3 spans 15 amino acids. This CDR3 reads CASSLRDFRNQPQHF. DNA for the CDR3: TGTGCCAGCAGTTTGCGGGATTTTCGCAATCAGCCCCAGCATTTT.

The chain employs TRBV11-2 and TRBJ2-1, with D possibly being TRBD2 (5 bases). Germline-derived CDR1 and CDR2 are SGHAT and FQNNGV. Trimming left V 5 bases short and J 8 bases short, with 10 bases between. This CDR3 has 12 residues. CDR3 region: CASSIGLYEQFF. DNA of the CDR3: TGTGCCAGCAGCATAGGACTCTATGAGCAGTTCTTC.

The table lists this clone with a few counts. V is TRBV2 and J is TRBJ1-6; D is ambiguous. The length of the CDR3 is 15 residues. From germline, CDR1 is SNHLY and CDR2 FYNNEI. Trimming removed 2 bases at V and 8 bases at J, with 13 bases between. The chain's CDR3 is CASSEIGFGDSPLHF. DNA for the CDR3: TGTGCCAGCAGTGAAATTGGGTTCGGAGATTCACCCCTCCACTTT.

This rearrangement joins TRBV19 to TRBJ1-1, with D tentatively TRBD1 (5 bases). The CDR3 runs to 15 residues. CDR1 LNHDA and CDR2 SQIVND come from the germline V gene (reference sequence). The germline V and J ends were trimmed by 7 bases and 0 bases, with 15 bases remaining between them. In DNA, the CDR3 is TGTGCCAGTACCCCCTTCGGGGCTTTGAACACTGAAGCTTTCTTT. It yields the protein CASTPFGALNTEAFF.